These T cell receptor beta chains were read from a single sample in a study of beta chain features in type 1 diabetes. Data came from immunoSEQ multiplex PCR; TCRdb stores just in-frame clones and leaves some out. The sample carries about 700,000 clones, about an eighth recorded once. The sample comprised naive CD4+ T cells from blood. Source of these receptors: a man between 18 and 29 years old with type 1 diabetes. The CDR3 runs from the conserved cysteine through the conserved F or W. Fields, in order: clone size, V gene, J gene, D gene, CDR3 DNA, CDR3 protein. D genes are given only for firm matches. Only some rows state a clone size, as once, few, many or a class for expanded clones.

few	TRBV7-9	TRBJ1-4	.	TGTGCCAGCAGCCCACCCGCGAGTGAAAAACTGTTTTTT	CASSPPASEKLFF
.	TRBV6-6	TRBJ2-6	TRBD1	TGTGCCAGCAGCGGCAGGGGGTTGGCTGGGGCCAACGTCCTGACTTTC	CASSGRGLAGANVLTF
.	TRBV7-3	TRBJ2-2	.	TGTGCCAGCAGCTTAAGGGTCCGGGACACCAACACCGGGGAGCTGTTTTTT	CASSLRVRDTNTGELFF
.	TRBV13	TRBJ2-3	.	TGTGCCAGCAGCGGTAGCGGAAGGGCCACAGATACGCAGTATTTT	CASSGSGRATDTQYF
.	TRBV6-1	TRBJ2-1	TRBD2	TGTGCCAGCAGTATTAGCGGGGCCTCCTACAATGAGCAGTTCTTC	CASSISGASYNEQFF
few	TRBV6-5	TRBJ2-3	.	TGTGCCAGCACCCACACAGATACGCAGTATTTT	CASTHTDTQYF
few	TRBV23-1	TRBJ1-5	.	TGCGCCAGCAGTCAATCGAACACCGCACCGGCCTATAGCAATCAGCCCCAGCATTTT	CASSQSNTAPAYSNQPQHF
few	TRBV30	TRBJ2-5	.	TGTGCCTGGAGTGAAACGGGGGAGACCCAGTACTTC	CAWSETGETQYF
.	TRBV6-1	TRBJ1-2	.	TGTGCCAGCATTCCACAGGGCGCTAACTATGGCTACACCTTC	CASIPQGANYGYTF
.	TRBV29-1	TRBJ1-1	.	TGCAGCGGGGGAGGGACTGAAGCTTTCTTT	CSGGGTEAFF
few	TRBV5-4	TRBJ2-7	.	TGTGCCAGCAGACCCGGGGGGCAGGTCTACGAGCAGTACTTC	CASRPGGQVYEQYF
.	TRBV29-1	TRBJ2-1	.	TGCAGCGTTGCCGGGGGCCAAGATGAGCAGTTCTTC	CSVAGGQDEQFF
.	TRBV28	TRBJ2-7	.	TGTGCCAGCCGGAACCCAGGGCCCTACGAGCAGTACTTC	CASRNPGPYEQYF
.	TRBV7-9	TRBJ2-5	.	TGTGCCAGCAGCTCAGGAAGTACCGAGCCGAGGACCCAGTACTTC	CASSSGSTEPRTQYF
.	TRBV18	TRBJ1-4	TRBD1	TGTGCCAGCTCACCTACAGGGGGAGCAACTAATGAAAAACTGTTTTTT	CASSPTGGATNEKLFF
few	TRBV19	TRBJ2-5	.	TGTGCCAGTAGTATAGAGCCCGGGGGAGTAAAGACCCAGTACTTC	CASSIEPGGVKTQYF
.	TRBV5-4	TRBJ2-2	.	TGTGCCAGCACCAACTGGGACACCGGGGAGCTGTTTTTT	CASTNWDTGELFF
.	TRBV7-9	TRBJ1-2	TRBD1	TGTGCCAGCAGCATCGGACAGGGGGGGAACTATGGCTACACCTTC	CASSIGQGGNYGYTF
few	TRBV30	TRBJ1-2	.	TGTGCCTGGAGCGGACAGCTCGTCTATGGCTACACCTTC	CAWSGQLVYGYTF
few	TRBV10-3	TRBJ2-7	TRBD2	TGTGCCATAAGCCTAGCGGGGGAATACGAGCAGTACTTC	CAISLAGEYEQYF
.	TRBV4-2	TRBJ2-2	TRBD2	TGTGCCAGCAGCCAAGCTAGCGGGGGGTACATCGGGGAGCTGTTTTTT	CASSQASGGYIGELFF